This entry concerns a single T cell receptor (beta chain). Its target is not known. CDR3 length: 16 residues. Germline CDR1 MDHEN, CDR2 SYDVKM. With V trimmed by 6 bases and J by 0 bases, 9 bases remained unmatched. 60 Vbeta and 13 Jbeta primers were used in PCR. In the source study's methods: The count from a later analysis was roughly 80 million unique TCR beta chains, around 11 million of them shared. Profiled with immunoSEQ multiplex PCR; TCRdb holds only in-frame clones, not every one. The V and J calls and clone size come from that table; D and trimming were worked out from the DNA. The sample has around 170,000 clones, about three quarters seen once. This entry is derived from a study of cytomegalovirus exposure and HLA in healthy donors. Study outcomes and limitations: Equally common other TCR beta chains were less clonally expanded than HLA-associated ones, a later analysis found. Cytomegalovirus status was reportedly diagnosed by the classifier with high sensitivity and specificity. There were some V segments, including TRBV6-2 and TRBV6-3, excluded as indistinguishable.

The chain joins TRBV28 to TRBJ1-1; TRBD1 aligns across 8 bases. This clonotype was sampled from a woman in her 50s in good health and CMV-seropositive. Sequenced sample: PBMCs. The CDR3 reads CASSPPRTGLNTEAFF. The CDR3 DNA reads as TGTGCCAGCAGCCCTCCACGGACAGGGCTGAACACTGAAGCTTTCTTT. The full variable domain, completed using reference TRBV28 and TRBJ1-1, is DVKVTQSSRYLVKRTGEKVFLECVQDMDHENMFWYRQDPGLGLRLIYFSYDVKMKEKGDIPEGYSVSREKKERFSLILESASTNQTSMYLCASSPPRTGLNTEAFFGQGTRLTVV.